The clone carrying this TCR beta chain was observed many times. Unique molecular identifiers tagged individual cDNA molecules. TCRdb ran MiXCR on the 5' RACE reads and lists one entry per CDR3 protein. The data contain fewer than 120,000 distinct CDR3 sequences, over 10% of them singletons. Unmatched junction bases numbered 7, after V lost 7 bases and J lost 4 bases. Germline V gene data show CDR1 as SNHLY and CDR2 as FYNNEI. CDR3 size: 14 residues. The sample comes from a study of early T cells in non-severe SARS-CoV-2 infection. Study-level background: Bulk RNA taken from unsorted whole blood was sequenced, leaving chains unpaired.

Sequenced here: whole blood, sampled at baseline. The V gene is TRBV2, the J gene TRBJ2-7; 10 nucleotides line up with TRBD2. This sequence originates from an adult who was a healthcare worker with PCR-confirmed SARS-CoV-2 infection or an uninfected control (not recorded which). The CDR3 spells CASNTGLASYEQYF. The CDR3 DNA sequence: TGTGCCAGCAACACGGGACTAGCGAGTTACGAGCAGTACTTC.